What follows are 5 T cell receptor beta chains derived from one specimen sequenced in a study of blood T cell repertoires in COVID-19. This table comes from immunoSEQ multiplex PCR, and its TCRdb copy is limited to in-frame clones, with some not included. The data contain a few hundred thousand clones, 87% of them seen just once; the ten biggest clones take up about 2.1%. The sample was peripheral blood. These receptors were collected from a woman in her fifties or sixties with acute or convalescent COVID-19.

The chain uses TRBV9 and TRBJ1-2, with D perhaps matching TRBD1 (5 bases). V was cut by 2 bases and J by 4 bases, with 9 bases left in between. The CDR3 totals 13 residues. Germline CDR1 reads SGDLS; CDR2 reads YYNGEE. The CDR3 loop reads CASSVQGGYGYTF. The CDR3 DNA follows: TGTGCCAGCAGCGTGCAGGGAGGCTATGGCTACACCTTC. Drawing the rest from reference TRBV9 and TRBJ1-2, the complete variable domain is DSGVTQTPKHLITATGQRVTLRCSPRSGDLSVYWYQQSLDQGLQFLIQYYNGEERAKGNILERFSAQQFPDLHSELNLSSLELGDSALYFCASSVQGGYGYTFGSGTRLTVV.

This clone showed up just once. The rearrangement uses TRBV7-2 and TRBJ1-5; D is unclear. Germline V gene sequence: CDR1 SGHTA, CDR2 FQGNSA. This CDR3 spans 16 amino acids. The V end was cut by 2 bases, the J end by 3 bases, with 14 bases between. The CDR3 DNA is TGTGCCAGCAGCTTATCGTTGGTGCGTAACAATCAGCCCCAGCATTTT. Translated, it gives CASSLSLVRNNQPQHF.

V usage is TRBV5-6 and J usage is TRBJ2-5; D is uncertain. Germline V CDR1 and CDR2: SGHDT, YYEEEE. The CDR3 extends over 13 amino acids. Trimming removed 5 bases at V and 1 base at J, with 9 bases between. CDR3 region: CASSRGFQETQYF. The CDR3 DNA reads TGTGCCAGCAGTCGCGGATTCCAAGAGACCCAGTACTTC.

V is TRBV30 and J is TRBJ1-1; D possibly corresponds to TRBD1 (6 bases). CDR3 length: 14 residues. The ends were cut back, 0 bases at V and 4 bases at J, with 12 bases in the middle. Germline loops: CDR1 GTSNPN, CDR2 SVGIG (reference sequence). Written as DNA, the CDR3 is TGTGCCTGGAGTGTAGGGGGGGCACGCACTGAAGCTTTCTTT. Translated, it gives CAWSVGGARTEAFF.

V usage is TRBV6-1 and J usage is TRBJ2-3; the match to TRBD1 covers 10 bases. Germline-derived CDR1 and CDR2 are MNHNS and SASEGT. V shed 3 bases, J shed 5 bases, and the junction held 8 bases outside the gene matches. The CDR3 contains 16 residues. The CDR3 DNA is TGTGCCAGCAGTGAGGCCGGGACAGGGGAAGGAGATACGCAGTATTTT. Translating it yields CASSEAGTGEGDTQYF.